One sample yielded the 4 T cell receptor beta chains listed below, sequenced in a study of beta chain features in type 1 diabetes (dated by TCRdb to about 2018). Libraries were made using the immunoSEQ multiplex PCR assay. The entire isolated RNA was reverse transcribed using the High Capacity cDNA Reverse Transcription Kit, and thus expressed TCRB transcripts were sequenced. In its TCRdb copy, this immuneACCESS table keeps in-frame sequences only and misses some clones. Where compared with another copy, unresolved V genes explain less than half of these, and the others have no known cause. This sample gives hundreds of thousands of clones in total; roughly 13% of them show up just once. The biggest ten clones account for about 0.026% of the sample. The sequencing sample was made of naive CD4+ T cells from blood. What the cell subset or site label conveys for this sample: true naive CD4+ T cells. The source of these receptors is a woman in her thirties or forties in good health.

The chain is built from TRBV29-1 and TRBJ1-2; a weak D match, TRBD1 (6 bases). Trimming took off 7 bases at V and 4 bases at J, with 22 bases between the two ends. The V gene's germline CDR1 is SQVTM and CDR2 ANQGSEA. The CDR3 is 15 amino acids. The CDR3 reads CSASGTLPTPYGYTF. In nucleotides, the CDR3 is TGCAGCGCCTCCGGGACACTTCCCACCCCCTATGGCTACACCTTC.

The V call is TRBV7-2, the J call TRBJ2-5, with 7 bases matching TRBD2. Germline trimming cut 2 bases from V and 5 bases from J; bases unmatched to any gene: 5. This CDR3 comprises 14 residues. From germline, CDR1 is SGHTA and CDR2 FQGNSA. The CDR3 is CASSLSLASETQYF. In nucleotides, the CDR3 is TGTGCCAGCAGCTTATCACTAGCGTCGGAGACCCAGTACTTC.

There are a few counts of this clone. The V gene is TRBV19, the J gene TRBJ2-6; the match to TRBD1 covers 8 bases. The CDR3 runs 14 residues. CDR1 is LNHDA, CDR2 SQIVND, per germline (reference sequence). The trim removed 6 bases at V and 2 bases at J, leaving 0 bases unmatched. CDR3 DNA: TGTGCCAGTAGGGGACAGGCTGGGGCCAACGTCCTGACTTTC. Amino acid sequence: CASRGQAGANVLTF.

V is TRBV5-8 and J is TRBJ2-5; TRBD1 might be the D (6 bases). CDR3 length equals 15 residues. Trimming removed 5 bases from V and 2 bases from J, with 16 bases in between. The germline CDR1 and CDR2 sequences are SGHTS and YDEGEE. Written as DNA, the CDR3 is TGTGCCAGCAGATTGACAGGTGCCGGTCAAGAGACCCAGTACTTC. This codes for CASRLTGAGQETQYF.